One and the same sample provided the 5 T cell receptor beta chains below, sequenced in a study of blood T cell repertoires in COVID-19. Assay: immunoSEQ multiplex PCR; the TCRdb copy retains only in-frame clones and omits some. The sample yields 300,000 or so clones, nearly 90% seen once. Sequencing was done on a sample of PBMCs or T cells enriched from blood (not recorded which). The receptor source for this set is a woman aged 45 to 65 who had been exposed to COVID-19.

This sequence joins TRBV7-4 and TRBJ1-5, with a tentative D call TRBD1 (6 bases). V was pared by 11 bases and J by 6 bases, with 29 bases between. In germline, CDR1 is SGHVT, CDR2 SQSDAQ. The CDR3 runs 17 residues. CDR3 DNA sequence: TGTGCCTTCCCCCCGCCCCCCCATCCAGGGGATACTCAGCCCCAGCATTTT. Its translation: CAFPPPPHPGDTQPQHF.

The CDR3 is CASSPDPRNEQFF. The DNA of the CDR3 is TGTGCCAGCAGCCCCGATCCGCGCAATGAGCAGTTCTTC. The chain has TRBV6-5 and TRBJ2-1; D gene ambiguous. Germline assignment: CDR1 MNHEY and CDR2 SVGAGI. The CDR3 spans 13 residues. The germline V and J ends were trimmed by 6 bases and 6 bases, with 12 bases remaining between them.

The chain is built from TRBV5-1 and TRBJ2-1, with 9 bases lining up with TRBD2. The V and J ends lost 4 bases and 8 bases, in that order; junction bases with no gene match: 13. The CDR3 sequence is 16 residues long. In germline, CDR1 is SGHRS, CDR2 YFSETQ. As DNA, the CDR3 is TGCGCCAGCAGCCCTGGTAGGGTAGCGGGGGTGGATGAGCAGTTCTTC. This codes for CASSPGRVAGVDEQFF.

This clone came up once. The rearrangement uses TRBV5-1 and TRBJ2-1, with D tentatively TRBD2 (6 bases). Germline V gene data show CDR1 as SGHRS and CDR2 as YFSETQ. The CDR3 has 13 residues. The germline V and J ends were trimmed by 1 base and 8 bases, with 10 bases remaining between them. CDR3 sequence reads: CASSLQGGDEQFF. The CDR3 DNA reads TGCGCCAGCAGCTTGCAGGGAGGCGATGAGCAGTTCTTC.

This rearrangement joins TRBV3-1 (or the pseudogene TRBV3-2) to TRBJ1-1; no clear D. Germline V CDR1 and CDR2: LGHDT, YNNKEL (reference sequence). The V and J ends lost 0 bases and 4 bases respectively, with 6 bases between them. The CDR3 extends over 13 amino acids. CDR3 sequence: CASSQDIPTEAFF. In nucleotides, the CDR3 is TGTGCCAGCAGCCAAGATATTCCCACTGAAGCTTTCTTT.